The sequence of this TCR beta chain was determined in a study of OX40 agonist ivuxolimab in advanced cancers. On this clone: The antigen remains undetermined.

General study results and limits: Which antigen the expanded peripheral T cells recognized is unknown. In a subset of nonresponders, normalized T-cell clonal expansion was also low. Expanded clones tended on average to be more numerous among CD8+ T cells than CD4+.

The germline V gene has CDR1 KGHSH and CDR2 LQKENI. J was trimmed by 5 bases and V by 6 bases; bases with no gene match: 11. The CDR3 extends over 16 amino acids. Method: immunoSEQ multiplex PCR; TCRdb's copy keeps in-frame clones and lacks some. The profile shows 82,000 or so clones, around nine tenths of them singletons. This specimen consisted of CD4+ or CD8+ T cells sorted from blood, obtained in a trial of the OX40 agonist ivuxolimab. The chain recombines TRBV18 with TRBJ2-7, with 12 bases fitting TRBD2. The origin of this receptor is an adult with an advanced solid tumor such as melanoma, head and neck, liver or kidney cancer. CDR3 sequence reads: CASSPATSGSGNEQYF. In nucleotides, the CDR3 is TGTGCCAGCTCCCCTGCGACTAGCGGGAGCGGCAACGAGCAGTACTTC.